Presented here are 15 T cell receptor beta chains from one specimen sequenced in a study of blood T cell repertoires in COVID-19 (dated by TCRdb to between 2020 and 2021). The receptor library was made with the immunoSEQ multiplex PCR assay. TCRdb re-hosts the immuneACCESS table, in-frame sequences only. Its copies lack some clones; in the studies checked, an unresolved V gene accounts for under half of them, and the cause for the rest is not known. Counted in this sample were roughly 250,000 clones; approximately 91% of them appeared once. Approximately 2.4% of the sample belongs to the ten largest clones. The sequenced sample was PBMCs or T cells enriched from blood (not recorded which). The receptor source for this set is a middle-aged woman with acute COVID-19.

The chain is built from TRBV7-9 and TRBJ2-5; 7 bases are shared with TRBD1. J was trimmed by 5 bases and V by 6 bases; bases with no gene match: 9. The CDR3 sequence is 14 residues long. CDR1 and CDR2 from the germline V gene are SEHNR and FQNEAQ (reference sequence). CDR3 sequence: CASSPHRGEETQYF. The CDR3 DNA sequence: TGTGCCAGCAGTCCCCACAGGGGCGAGGAGACCCAGTACTTC.

The chain has TRBV5-1 and TRBJ2-3; TRBD2 aligns across 12 bases. Germline trimming cut 1 base from V and 5 bases from J; bases unmatched to any gene: 8. This CDR3 region has 17 residues. From germline, CDR1 is SGHRS and CDR2 YFSETQ. CDR3 loop: CASSLRTSGEIGDTQYF. CDR3 coding DNA: TGCGCCAGCAGCTTGAGGACTAGCGGGGAGATAGGAGATACGCAGTATTTT.

This clone was counted ten times or more. The chain recombines TRBV6-1 with TRBJ2-7, with 8 positions matching TRBD2. Germline V gene sequence: CDR1 MNHNS, CDR2 SASEGT. V lost 3 bases to trimming and J lost 0 bases; unmatched junction nucleotides: 4. This CDR3 region has 15 residues. The CDR3, as DNA: TGTGCCAGCAGTGATAGCGGGAACCCCTCCTACGAGCAGTACTTC. Protein sequence: CASSDSGNPSYEQYF.

The rearrangement uses TRBV5-1 and TRBJ2-1; 7 nucleotides align to TRBD1. After removal of 4 bases from V and 3 bases from J, the junction contained 4 bases not matched to a gene. The CDR3 is 14 amino acids. The germline V gene encodes CDR1 SGHRS and CDR2 YFSETQ. This CDR3 reads CASSLGQYYNEQFF. CDR3 coding DNA: TGCGCCAGCAGCCTGGGACAGTACTACAATGAGCAGTTCTTC.

This clone was seen once. The V and J genes are TRBV27 and TRBJ2-3; 9 bases are a match to TRBD2. Germline assignment: CDR1 MNHEY and CDR2 SMNVEV (reference sequence). Trimming cost V 2 bases and J 6 bases; bases outside gene matches: 6. CDR3 length equals 15 residues. In DNA form, the CDR3 reads TGTGCCAGCAGTTTAGGCGGGGGGGCCTCGGATACGCAGTATTTT. It specifies CASSLGGGASDTQYF.

J is TRBJ1-1 and V is TRBV2; the D gene is possibly TRBD1 (6 bases). The CDR3 runs to 16 residues. Trimming removed 0 bases at V and 4 bases at J, with 15 bases between. Germline V CDR1 and CDR2: SNHLY, FYNNEI. The CDR3 region is CASSEAKTRGGTEAFF. CDR3 bases: TGTGCCAGCAGTGAAGCGAAAACAAGGGGGGGCACTGAAGCTTTCTTT.

This clone was recorded once. The genes are TRBV4-3 and TRBJ2-3; 7 nucleotides match TRBD2. Trimming took 0 bases from V and 1 from J; bases not matched to a gene: 7. This CDR3 has 17 residues. CDR1 and CDR2 (germline): LGHNA, YSLEER. This CDR3 reads CASSQELREVRTDTQYF. Here the CDR3 DNA reads TGCGCCAGCAGCCAAGAATTACGGGAGGTCCGCACAGATACGCAGTATTTT.

The rearrangement joins TRBV27 to TRBJ2-2, with D unclear. The CDR3 is made up of 15 amino acids. The germline V and J ends were trimmed by 6 bases and 4 bases, with 15 bases remaining between them. Germline assignment: CDR1 MNHEY and CDR2 SMNVEV (reference sequence). The CDR3 region is CASSPIALGTGELFF. CDR3 sequence (DNA): TGTGCCAGCAGCCCGATAGCTCTTGGCACCGGGGAGCTGTTTTTT.

This clone was observed once. The CDR3, as DNA: TGTGCCAGCAGCGTGGGACAGGGGAACACCGGGGAGCTGTTTTTT. Residues: CASSVGQGNTGELFF. J is TRBJ2-2 and V is TRBV5-4; 9 nucleotides match TRBD1. The V segment lost 4 bases and the J segment 1 base; nucleotides outside the gene matches: 2. Germline V gene sequence: CDR1 SGHNT, CDR2 YYREEE (reference sequence). This CDR3 spans 15 amino acids.

The rearrangement links TRBV15 to TRBJ1-4; D gene unclear. The CDR3 consists of 18 residues. With 0 bases removed from V and 0 bases from J, the gap between germline ends came to 14 bases. CDR1 LNHNV and CDR2 YYDKDF come from the germline V gene (reference sequence). CDR3 amino acids: CATSRDHGSGATNEKLFF. Written as DNA, the CDR3 is TGTGCCACCAGCAGAGATCACGGGTCCGGCGCAACTAATGAAAAACTGTTTTTT.

V gene TRBV6-2 or TRBV6-3 combines with J gene TRBJ2-6; D perhaps matches TRBD1 (6 bases). The CDR3 is 15 residues long. With 5 bases removed from V and 0 bases from J, the gap between germline ends came to 8 bases. The germline V gene has CDR1 MNHEY and CDR2 SVGEGT. CDR3 loop: CASSDRTSGANVLTF. CDR3 bases: TGTGCCAGCAGTGACAGGACCTCTGGGGCCAACGTCCTGACTTTC.

The CDR3, as DNA: TGTGCCAGCAGTGGAGGGCAGTCCTACGAGCAGTACTTC. This gives the protein CASSGGQSYEQYF. The chain links TRBV2 to TRBJ2-7; a possible D gene is TRBD2 (5 bases). The CDR3 covers 13 residues. CDR1 and CDR2 from the germline V gene are SNHLY and FYNNEI. V lost 4 bases to trimming and J lost 1 base, with 8 bases between them.

The chain joins TRBV2 to TRBJ1-4; D uncertain. The CDR3 covers 13 residues. Germline-derived CDR1 and CDR2 are SNHLY and FYNNEI. Deletions cut 4 bases from V and 8 bases from J, with 11 bases between. The CDR3 coding sequence is TGTGCCAGCAGTGGAAGAGAGGAGGAAAAACTGTTTTTT. Encoded protein: CASSGREEEKLFF.

J is TRBJ1-2 and V is TRBV29-1, with TRBD1 matching over 9 bases. The CDR3 is 12 residues long. With 7 bases clipped from V and 4 bases from J, the junction kept 4 bases outside the gene matches. Per the germline V gene, CDR1 is SQVTM and CDR2 is ANQGSEA. In DNA form, the CDR3 reads TGCAGCGCCTTGGACAGGGGCTATGGCTACACCTTC. Translation: CSALDRGYGYTF.

This sequence joins TRBV5-4 and TRBJ2-5; TRBD2 is a possible D gene (7 bases). CDR1 and CDR2 (germline): SGHNT, YYREEE (reference sequence). CDR3 length: 15 residues. V was cut by 2 bases and J by 1 base, with 12 bases left in between. The CDR3 nucleotides are TGTGCCAGCAGCTTAAGTAGGGGGGGCCAAGAGACCCAGTACTTC. It translates to CASSLSRGGQETQYF. Using reference TRBV5-4 and TRBJ2-5 for the parts outside the CDR3, the full variable domain is ETGVTQSPTHLIKTRGQQVTLRCSSQSGHNTVSWYQQALGQGPQFIFQYYREEENGRGNFPPRFSGLQFPNYSSELNVNALELDDSALYLCASSLSRGGQETQYFGPGTRLLVL.